This entry concerns a single T cell receptor beta chain. What it binds is not known. This entry comes from a study of cytomegalovirus exposure and HLA in healthy donors. Study-level findings and limits: The authors confirmed in vitro that a few CMV-associated chains were specific for CMV antigens. Reports described diagnosis of cytomegalovirus status by the classifier as highly specific and sensitive.

The V and J ends lost 4 bases and 4 bases, in that order; junction bases with no gene match: 11. The CDR3 contains 15 residues. Per germline, CDR1 SQVTM and CDR2 ANQGSEA. Assay used: immunoSEQ multiplex PCR; TCRdb lists only in-frame clones, some missing. In the table there are about 250,000 clones, about 83% of which are singletons. The receptor's source is a man between 18 and 29 years old in good health and CMV-seronegative. The rearrangement uses TRBV29-1 and TRBJ2-5, with 8 bases fitting TRBD2. The sample consisted of PBMCs. CDR3 sequence: CSVVGLAGYSETQYF. The CDR3, as DNA: TGCAGCGTTGTAGGATTAGCGGGGTATTCAGAGACCCAGTACTTC. Supplemented by reference TRBV29-1 and TRBJ2-5, the full variable domain reads SAVISQKPSRDICQRGTSLTIQCQVDSQVTMMFWYRQQPGQSLTLIATANQGSEATYESGFVIDKFPISRPNLTFSTLTVSNMSPEDSSIYLCSVVGLAGYSETQYFGPGTRLLVL.